The 8 T cell receptor beta chains reported below all come from one sample, sequenced in a study of blood T cell repertoires in COVID-19. This table comes from immunoSEQ multiplex PCR, and its TCRdb copy is limited to in-frame clones, with some not included. Of 140,000 to 150,000 clones listed, less than 90% are singletons. The sample taken for sequencing was peripheral blood. The receptors derive from a human donor in a cohort sampled during active COVID-19.

This chain connects TRBV6-5 to TRBJ2-1; D may be TRBD1 (5 bases). CDR3 size: 13 residues. Per the germline V gene, CDR1 is MNHEY and CDR2 is SVGAGI. Trimming left V 3 bases short and J 3 bases short, with 6 bases between. The CDR3 region has the DNA TGTGCCAGCAGTTATGACAGCTACAATGAGCAGTTCTTC. It codes for CASSYDSYNEQFF.

J is TRBJ1-4 and V is TRBV7-9; TRBD1 aligns across 11 bases. The CDR3 spans 15 residues. V was clipped by 3 bases and J by 8 bases; unmatched bases: 5. Germline lookup yields CDR1 SEHNR and CDR2 FQNEAQ (reference sequence). The CDR3 DNA reads TGTGCCAGCAGCTTCGGACAGGGGGCAAGGGAAAAACTGTTTTTT. Translation: CASSFGQGAREKLFF.

The rearrangement uses TRBV11-3 and TRBJ2-1; 13 bases are a match to TRBD2. V lost 4 bases to trimming and J lost 5 bases; unmatched junction nucleotides: 11. The CDR3 loop spans 18 amino acids. Germline loops: CDR1 SGHNT, CDR2 YENEEA. CDR3 region: CASSSATRTSGGHNEQFF. The CDR3 bases are TGTGCCAGCAGCTCCGCCACCCGGACTAGCGGGGGCCACAATGAGCAGTTCTTC.

The CDR3 bases are TGTGCCAGCTCAGCGACAGGGGCGAGGGAAAAACTGTTTTTT. Encoded protein: CASSATGAREKLFF. This chain connects TRBV18 to TRBJ1-4; 8 nucleotides match TRBD1. The J segment lost 8 bases and the V segment lost 5 bases, leaving 7 bases of the junction unmatched. CDR1 and CDR2 (germline): KGHSH, LQKENI. This CDR3 contains 14 residues.

The chain employs TRBV7-2 and TRBJ1-5; the D is unclear. Germline-derived CDR1 and CDR2 are SGHTA and FQGNSA. V was trimmed by 0 bases and J by 16 bases, leaving 16 bases between them. The CDR3 extends over 13 amino acids. CDR3: CASSLAPEGVRHF. CDR3 in DNA: TGTGCCAGCAGCTTAGCGCCAGAAGGAGTCCGTCATTTT.

The genes are TRBV5-1 and TRBJ1-2; TRBD1 agrees at 9 bases. The CDR3 runs 15 residues. J lost 5 bases, V lost 4 bases, and 9 bases had no gene match. Germline-derived CDR1 and CDR2 are SGHRS and YFSETQ. The CDR3, as DNA: TGCGCCAGCAGCCCCGGGACAGGGACAAGGTATGGCTACACCTTC. Protein sequence: CASSPGTGTRYGYTF.

This chain uses TRBV6-2 or TRBV6-3 with TRBJ1-1; possibly TRBD1 for D (5 bases). This CDR3 is 13 amino acids long. Deletions cut 5 bases from V and 6 bases from J, with 13 bases between. The germline gives CDR1 MNHEY, CDR2 SVGEGT. Written as DNA, the CDR3 is TGTGCCAGCAGTGGTATTAGGGGCCCTGAAGCTTTCTTT. It yields the protein CASSGIRGPEAFF.

The chain is built from TRBV19 and TRBJ1-6; 9 bases map to TRBD1. From germline, CDR1 is LNHDA and CDR2 SQIVND (reference sequence). The CDR3 sequence is 17 residues long. V lost 5 bases and J lost 5; bases outside the gene matches: 10. The CDR3 sequence is CASSPGLGTGNNSPLHF. The CDR3 DNA reads as TGTGCCAGTAGTCCCGGTCTTGGGACAGGGAATAATTCACCCCTCCACTTT.